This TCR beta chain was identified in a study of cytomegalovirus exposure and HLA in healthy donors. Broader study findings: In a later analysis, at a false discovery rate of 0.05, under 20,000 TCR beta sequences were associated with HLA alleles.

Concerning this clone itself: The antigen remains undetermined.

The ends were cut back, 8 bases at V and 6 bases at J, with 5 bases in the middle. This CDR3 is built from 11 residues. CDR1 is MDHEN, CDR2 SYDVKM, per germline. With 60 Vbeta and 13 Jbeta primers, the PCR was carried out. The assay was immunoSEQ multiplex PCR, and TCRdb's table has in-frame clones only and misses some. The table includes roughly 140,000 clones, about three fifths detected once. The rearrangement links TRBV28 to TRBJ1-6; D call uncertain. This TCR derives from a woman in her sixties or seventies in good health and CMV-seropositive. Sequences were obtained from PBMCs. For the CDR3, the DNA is TGTGCCAGCGGGAGTAATTCACCCCTCCACTTT. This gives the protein CASGSNSPLHF. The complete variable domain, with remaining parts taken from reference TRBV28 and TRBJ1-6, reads DVKVTQSSRYLVKRTGEKVFLECVQDMDHENMFWYRQDPGLGLRLIYFSYDVKMKEKGDIPEGYSVSREKKERFSLILESASTNQTSMYLCASGSNSPLHFGNGTRLTVT.